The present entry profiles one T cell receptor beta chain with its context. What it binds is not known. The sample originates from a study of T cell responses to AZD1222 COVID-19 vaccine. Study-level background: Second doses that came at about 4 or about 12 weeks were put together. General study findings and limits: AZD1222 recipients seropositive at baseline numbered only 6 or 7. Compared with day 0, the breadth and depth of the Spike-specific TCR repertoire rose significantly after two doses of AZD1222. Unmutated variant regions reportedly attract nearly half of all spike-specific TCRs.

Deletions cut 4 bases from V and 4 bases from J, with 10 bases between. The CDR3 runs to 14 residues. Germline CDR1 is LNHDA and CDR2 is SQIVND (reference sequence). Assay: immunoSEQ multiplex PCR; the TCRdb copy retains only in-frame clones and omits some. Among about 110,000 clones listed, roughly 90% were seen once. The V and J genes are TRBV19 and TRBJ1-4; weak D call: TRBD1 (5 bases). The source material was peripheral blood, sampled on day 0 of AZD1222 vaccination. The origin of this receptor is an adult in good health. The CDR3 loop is CASSTGRSNEKLFF. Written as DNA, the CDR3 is TGTGCCAGTAGTACGGGACGGAGTAATGAAAAACTGTTTTTT.